Listed below are T cell receptor beta chains from one sample, sequenced in a study of blood T cell repertoires in COVID-19. Sequenced by immunoSEQ multiplex PCR; TCRdb stores in-frame clones only, minus some. Seen here are about 63,000 clones, around four fifths observed once, and the top ten hold 10% to 15%. The sequenced material came from peripheral blood. Source of these receptors: a human donor in a cohort sampled during active COVID-19. Both conserved end residues are part of each CDR3. D genes are given only for firm matches.

V	length	J	D	CDR3
TRBV7-8	17	TRBJ2-7	TRBD1	CASSLGPTGIIQGEQYF
TRBV4-1	16	TRBJ2-7	TRBD1	CASSQLPGQGFYEQYF
TRBV6-2/TRBV6-3	11	TRBJ1-1	NA	CASSYWSEAFF
TRBV2	13	TRBJ2-7	TRBD1	CASSGTVTYEQYF
TRBV30	13	TRBJ1-1	TRBD1	CAWSHTGGTEAFF
TRBV19	16	TRBJ2-2	TRBD2	CASSHLAGRLGGELFF
TRBV5-4	13	TRBJ1-1	NA	CASSLLDSYEAFF
TRBV10-1	16	TRBJ1-5	NA	CASSGAIAGSGQPQHF
TRBV5-4	16	TRBJ2-2	TRBD2	CASSWGLAGVSGELFF
TRBV7-2	17	TRBJ1-4	NA	CASSSDNPLGSNEKLFF
TRBV28	16	TRBJ2-7	TRBD2	CASSSPGLAGSLEQYF
TRBV7-9	15	TRBJ1-3	NA	CASNSEESSGNTIYF
TRBV5-1	13	TRBJ1-1	NA	CASSSLGGGEAFF
TRBV5-1	14	TRBJ2-5	NA	CASSLVGAIKTQYF
TRBV5-1	12	TRBJ2-7	NA	CASSLVSDEQYF
TRBV6-5	15	TRBJ2-5	TRBD1	CASSPGQGSRETQYF
TRBV2	14	TRBJ1-4	TRBD1	CASVRQGRNEKLFF
TRBV6-6	12	TRBJ2-7	NA	CASSRRAYEQYF
TRBV19	16	TRBJ2-5	TRBD2	CASSMRLAGGSETQYF
TRBV6-5	14	TRBJ2-7	TRBD1	CASYKTGGTYEQYF
TRBV7-9	12	TRBJ1-2	NA	CASSLDGSGYTF
TRBV28	15	TRBJ2-4	NA	CASSLRTGTPAIQYF
TRBV10-3	13	TRBJ2-1	NA	CAIGQDSYNEQFF
TRBV15	17	TRBJ2-1	TRBD1	CATSRGLTQGANNEQFF
TRBV6-1	14	TRBJ2-7	TRBD1	CASSEQTGGEEQYF
TRBV6-1	15	TRBJ2-7	NA	CASSDGSHYSYEQYF
TRBV3-1/TRBV3-2	15	TRBJ2-2	NA	CASSQRQGIPGELFF
TRBV28	15	TRBJ2-7	TRBD2	CASSLGGISSYEQYF
TRBV15	14	TRBJ2-7	NA	CATSGEAQGYEQYF
TRBV7-9	14	TRBJ2-7	TRBD1	CASSSPGQGVEQYF
TRBV27	16	TRBJ1-2	NA	CASSWVGRRTNYGYTF
TRBV7-9	14	TRBJ1-2	TRBD1	CASSSNRGPYGYTF
TRBV7-6	17	TRBJ2-7	NA	CASSLIRATWGGYEQYF
TRBV28	15	TRBJ2-7	TRBD1	CASSTRDRGFHEQYF
TRBV28	14	TRBJ2-7	NA	CASSFYESAYEQYF
TRBV24-1	14	TRBJ2-2	NA	CAASGRENTGELFF
TRBV19	13	TRBJ1-1	NA	CASRATGVNGVVF
TRBV20-1	11	TRBJ2-5	NA	CSSRPQETQYF
TRBV13	13	TRBJ2-7	NA	CASSHPSSYEQYF
TRBV28	14	TRBJ1-5	NA	CASSYDQGGQPQHF
TRBV29-1	12	TRBJ1-2	TRBD1	CSVDVTGDGYTF
TRBV28	15	TRBJ2-1	NA	CASSLRGGSKGEQFF
TRBV3-1/TRBV3-2	13	TRBJ2-7	NA	CASSAQDSYEQYF
TRBV5-4	16	TRBJ2-1	TRBD2	CASSFLRLAGANEQFF
TRBV7-8	16	TRBJ2-1	NA	CASSFPPEGIDNEQFF
TRBV6-2/TRBV6-3	19	TRBJ2-2	TRBD2	CASSYPRGSGGTNTGELFF
TRBV13	14	TRBJ2-7	TRBD2	CASRTSGGPYEQYF
TRBV30	13	TRBJ1-2	NA	CAWSTNTGYGYTF
TRBV11-2	16	TRBJ2-7	TRBD2	CASSSIRGVAVGEQYF
TRBV5-4	17	TRBJ2-6	TRBD1	CANGRAGGVSGANVLTF
TRBV11-3	16	TRBJ1-2	TRBD1	CASSRTTGEDDYGYTF